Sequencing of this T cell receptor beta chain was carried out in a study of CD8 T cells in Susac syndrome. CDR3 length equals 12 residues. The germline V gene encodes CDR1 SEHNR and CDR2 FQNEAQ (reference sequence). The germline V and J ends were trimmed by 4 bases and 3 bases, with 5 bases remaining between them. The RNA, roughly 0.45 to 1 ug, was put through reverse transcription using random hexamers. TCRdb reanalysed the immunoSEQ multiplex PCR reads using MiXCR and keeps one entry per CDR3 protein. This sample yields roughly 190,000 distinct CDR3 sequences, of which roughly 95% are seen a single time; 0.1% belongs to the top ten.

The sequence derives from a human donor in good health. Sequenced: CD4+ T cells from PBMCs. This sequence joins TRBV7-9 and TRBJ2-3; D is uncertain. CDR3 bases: TGTGCCAGCAGCTACCAGACAGATACGCAGTATTTT. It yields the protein CASSYQTDTQYF.